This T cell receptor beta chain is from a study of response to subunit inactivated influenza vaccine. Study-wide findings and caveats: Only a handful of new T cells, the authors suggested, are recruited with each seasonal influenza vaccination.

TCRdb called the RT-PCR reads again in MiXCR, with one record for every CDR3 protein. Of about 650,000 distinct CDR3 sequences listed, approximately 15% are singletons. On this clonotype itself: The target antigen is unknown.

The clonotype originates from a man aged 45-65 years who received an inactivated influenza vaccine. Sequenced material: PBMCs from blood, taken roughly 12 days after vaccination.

The CDR3 sequence: CASSQVRGTGAGELFF. The CDR3, as DNA: TGCGCCAGCAGCCAAGTGAGGGGTACAGGGGCCGGGGAGCTGTTTTTT. The chain carries TRBV4-3 and TRBJ2-2, with TRBD1 matching 7 bases. Germline V gene data show CDR1 as LGHNA and CDR2 as YSLEER. V gave up 1 base and J gave up 6 bases; unmatched junction bases: 8. This CDR3 spans 16 amino acids.